The 2 T cell receptor beta chains below come from one sample, sequenced in a study of T cell responses to AZD1222 COVID-19 vaccine. Profiling relied on immunoSEQ multiplex PCR, and the TCRdb table lists in-frame clones only, not all of them. The sample has fewer than 140,000 clones, about 90% seen once. The specimen comprised peripheral blood, sampled 28 days after the second AZD1222 dose. The receptors were gathered from an adult who received the AZD1222 COVID-19 vaccine.

This sequence joins TRBV19 and TRBJ2-6, with TRBD1 identical over 12 bases. CDR3 size: 17 residues. Unmatched junction bases numbered 4, after V lost 5 bases and J lost 2 bases. CDR1 and CDR2 (germline): LNHDA, SQIVND (reference sequence). This CDR3 reads CASSGDRGHAGANVLTF. DNA of the CDR3: TGTGCCAGTAGTGGGGACAGGGGGCACGCTGGGGCCAACGTCCTGACTTTC.

CDR3 amino acids: CASSPRPSFDNEQFF. In nucleotides, the CDR3 is TGTGCCAGCTCACCACGCCCAAGTTTCGACAATGAGCAGTTCTTC. This chain connects TRBV18 to TRBJ2-1; D unresolved. V was trimmed by 1 base and J by 5 bases, leaving 12 bases between them. The CDR3 contains 15 residues. The germline V gene encodes CDR1 KGHSH and CDR2 LQKENI. Combining the CDR3 with reference TRBV18 and TRBJ2-1 gives the whole variable domain NAGVMQNPRHLVRRRGQEARLRCSPMKGHSHVYWYRQLPEEGLKFMVYLQKENIIDESGMPKERFSAEFPKEGPSILRIQQVVRGDSAAYFCASSPRPSFDNEQFFGPGTRLTVL.